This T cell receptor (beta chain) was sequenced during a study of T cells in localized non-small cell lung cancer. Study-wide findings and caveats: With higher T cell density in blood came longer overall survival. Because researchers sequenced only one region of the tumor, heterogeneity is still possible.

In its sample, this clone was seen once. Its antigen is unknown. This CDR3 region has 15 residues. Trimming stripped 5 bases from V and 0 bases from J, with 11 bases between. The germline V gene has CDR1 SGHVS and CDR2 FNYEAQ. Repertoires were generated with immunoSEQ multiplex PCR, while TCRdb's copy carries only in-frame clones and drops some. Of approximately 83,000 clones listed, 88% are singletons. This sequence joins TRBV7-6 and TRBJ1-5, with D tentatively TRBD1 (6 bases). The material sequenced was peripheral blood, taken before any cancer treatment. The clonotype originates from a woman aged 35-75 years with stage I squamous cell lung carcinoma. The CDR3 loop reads CASSPQGNSNQPQHF. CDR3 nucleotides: TGTGCCAGCAGCCCACAGGGAAATAGCAATCAGCCCCAGCATTTT. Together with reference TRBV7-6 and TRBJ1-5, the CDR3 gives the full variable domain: GAGVSQSPRYKVTKRGQDVALRCDPISGHVSLYWYRQALGQGPEFLTYFNYEAQQDKSGLPNDRFSAERPEGSISTLTIQRTEQRDSAMYRCASSPQGNSNQPQHFGDGTRLSIL.